The 22 T cell receptor beta chains reported below all come from one sample, sequenced in a study of identical twins. TCRdb analysed the 5' RACE reads with MiXCR anew, one entry per CDR3 protein. This sample yields approximately 700,000 distinct CDR3 sequences, of which around 6% are seen a single time; about 2% belongs to the top ten. The source material was naive T cells sorted from blood. Source of these receptors: a man younger than 35 in good health.

This clonotype was observed a few times. The chain couples TRBV29-1 to TRBJ2-1; D unresolved. CDR3 size: 13 residues. V lost 1 base and J lost 6, with 10 bases in between. Germline assignment: CDR1 SQVTM and CDR2 ANQGSEA. The CDR3 here is CSVEVASINEQFF. CDR3 nucleotide sequence: TGCAGCGTTGAAGTTGCGTCTATCAATGAGCAGTTCTTC.

This clonotype was observed many times. V usage is TRBV9 and J usage is TRBJ2-1, with 14 nucleotides matching TRBD2. CDR1 is SGDLS and CDR2 is YYNGEE in the germline V gene. With 2 bases clipped from V and 13 bases from J, the junction kept 2 bases outside the gene matches. The CDR3 is made up of 13 amino acids. In DNA form, the CDR3 reads TGTGCCAGCAGCGTCGGGACTAGCGGGGGCCAGTTCTTC. Translating gives CASSVGTSGGQFF.

There are many counts of this clonotype. The chain carries TRBV27 and TRBJ2-3; 13 nucleotides match TRBD2. V gave up 5 bases and J gave up 4 bases; unmatched junction bases: 6. The length of the CDR3 is 16 residues. Per germline, CDR1 MNHEY and CDR2 SMNVEV (reference sequence). The CDR3 bases are TGTGCCAGCAGTCAACTAGCGGGGGGGTGGCCAGATACGCAGTATTTT. Its protein is CASSQLAGGWPDTQYF.

At least ten counts were recorded for this clonotype. The chain has TRBV12-3 or TRBV12-4 and TRBJ1-1; possible D gene TRBD1, 5 bases. Trimming took 5 bases from V and 6 from J, leaving 13 bases between them. There are 13 residues in the CDR3. DNA of the CDR3: TGTGCCAGCAGTCGGGGGGAAAACGCTGAAGCTTTCTTT. Translating it yields CASSRGENAEAFF.

This clonotype was picked up many times. The genes are TRBV12-3 or TRBV12-4 and TRBJ1-2, with D possibly being TRBD1 (6 bases). V was clipped by 5 bases and J by 8 bases, with 18 bases between them. This CDR3 spans 14 amino acids. The CDR3 nucleotides read TGTGCCAGCAGTCCTTCGCCTACAGGGATAGGCTACACCTTC. This gives the protein CASSPSPTGIGYTF.

This clonotype came up many times. The chain has TRBV7-2 and TRBJ2-7; D possibly corresponds to TRBD1 (5 bases). This CDR3 is 14 amino acids long. V was clipped by 1 base and J by 2 bases, with 9 bases between them. Looked up from germline, CDR1 is SGHTA and CDR2 is FQGNSA. The CDR3 loop reads CASSLGRVAYEQYF. CDR3 nucleotides: TGTGCCAGCAGCTTAGGCAGGGTGGCCTACGAGCAGTACTTC.

This clonotype was seen ten or more times. This chain links TRBV24-1 with TRBJ2-2, with 7 bases that match TRBD2. Germline lookup yields CDR1 KGHDR and CDR2 SFDVKD. Losses at the gene ends were 6 bases for V and 6 bases for J; bases not matched to a gene: 3. This CDR3 has 13 residues. CDR3 nucleotides: TGTGCCACCAGTCCGGGAGGTGCCGGGGAGCTGTTTTTT. Encoded protein: CATSPGGAGELFF.

The table lists this clonotype with many counts. The chain is built from TRBV12-3 or TRBV12-4 and TRBJ2-7; TRBD2 matches 7 bases. V lost 3 bases and J lost 6; bases outside the gene matches: 17. The CDR3 spans 17 residues. CDR3 nucleotide sequence: TGTGCCAGCAGTTTGATCGAGCGGGGACTACCACCTCGCGAGCAGTACGTC. Translating it yields CASSLIERGLPPREQYV.

The table lists this clonotype with a few counts. The V call is TRBV6-1, the J call TRBJ2-1; the match to TRBD2 covers 11 bases. V was clipped by 6 bases and J by 5 bases; unmatched bases: 6. The CDR3 loop spans 15 amino acids. Looked up from germline, CDR1 is MNHNS and CDR2 is SASEGT. CDR3 in amino acids: CASSRLAGFDNEQFF. In nucleotides, the CDR3 is TGTGCCAGCAGCCGACTAGCGGGATTCGACAATGAGCAGTTCTTC.

This clonotype appeared a few times. This chain links TRBV18 with TRBJ2-7, with TRBD1 matching over 10 bases. Germline lookup yields CDR1 KGHSH and CDR2 LQKENI. This CDR3 has 15 residues. V lost 3 bases and J lost 0; bases outside the gene matches: 2. The CDR3 region is CASSPGQGHSYEQYF. The CDR3 bases are TGTGCCAGCTCACCGGGACAGGGGCACTCCTACGAGCAGTACTTC.

The rearrangement uses TRBV19 and TRBJ2-1; D possibly corresponds to TRBD2 (7 bases). V was pared by 5 bases and J by 1 base, with 15 bases between. In germline, CDR1 is LNHDA, CDR2 SQIVND (reference sequence). The CDR3 spans 16 residues. The CDR3 bases are TGTGCCAGTAGTCCACCAGGGGAGGGGTCCTACAATGAGCAGTTCTTC. It translates to CASSPPGEGSYNEQFF.

This clonotype was detected ten times or more. V and J are TRBV11-1 and TRBJ2-1; 13 nucleotides match TRBD2. V lost 5 bases, J lost 9 bases, and 19 bases stayed unmatched. CDR1 is SGHAT and CDR2 is FQDESV in the germline V gene (reference sequence). This CDR3 is 19 amino acids long. DNA for the CDR3: TGTGCCAGCAGCAGGCCGGGACTAGCGGGACCCCGGGGCCATACTGAGCAGTTCTTC. Translating it yields CASSRPGLAGPRGHTEQFF.

Ten or more counts support this clonotype. This chain uses TRBV30 with TRBJ2-1; the D call may be TRBD1 or TRBD2 (5 bases each). This CDR3 has 11 amino acids. V was trimmed by 4 bases and J by 5 bases, leaving 6 bases between them. In germline, CDR1 is GTSNPN, CDR2 SVGIG (reference sequence). The CDR3 coding sequence is TGTGCCTGGATGGGGGACAATGAGCAGTTCTTC. Protein product: CAWMGDNEQFF. Drawing the rest from reference TRBV30 and TRBJ2-1, the complete variable domain is SQTIHQWPATLVQPVGSPLSLECTVEGTSNPNLYWYRQAAGRGLQLLFYSVGIGQISSEVPQNLSASRPQDRQFILSSKKLLLSDSGFYLCAWMGDNEQFFGPGTRLTVL.

The table lists this clonotype with many counts. The V and J genes are TRBV21-1 and TRBJ2-7; TRBD2 is taken as the D call from the table, unchecked against the DNA. TRBV21-1 has pseudogene status. CDR3 length: 15 residues. The CDR3 protein is CASSPHRLAAYEQYV. DNA of the CDR3: TGTGCCAGCAGCCCACACCGACTAGCAGCCTACGAGCAGTACGTC.

The J gene is TRBJ2-3, the V gene TRBV6-2 or TRBV6-3; D gene uncertain. The CDR3 runs to 12 residues. The germline V and J ends were trimmed by 7 bases and 0 bases, with 5 bases remaining between them. Per germline, CDR1 MNHEY and CDR2 SVGEGT. CDR3 DNA sequence: TGTGCCAGCACTCATAGCACAGATACGCAGTATTTT. Protein sequence: CASTHSTDTQYF.

This clonotype was picked up many times. The rearrangement joins TRBV7-9 to TRBJ1-1; D uncertain. Trimming removed 5 bases at V and 1 base at J, with 8 bases between. This CDR3 has 13 residues. Per the germline V gene, CDR1 is SEHNR and CDR2 is FQNEAQ (reference sequence). Here the CDR3 DNA reads TGTGCCAGCAGCAGACGAGAGAACACTGAAGCTTTCTTT. It encodes CASSRRENTEAFF. Full variable domain (missing parts from reference TRBV7-9 and TRBJ1-1): DTGVSQNPRHKITKRGQNVTFRCDPISEHNRLYWYRQTLGQGPEFLTYFQNEAQLEKSRLLSDRFSAERPKGSFSTLEIQRTEQGDSAMYLCASSRRENTEAFFGQGTRLTVV.

This chain connects TRBV12-5 to TRBJ2-4; the match to TRBD1 covers 9 bases. Germline V gives CDR1 LGHNT, CDR2 FRNRAP. With 4 bases clipped from V and 5 bases from J, the junction kept 6 bases outside the gene matches. The length of the CDR3 is 15 residues. CDR3 nucleotide sequence: TGTGCTAGTGGTTCCGGACAGGGGCGTCAAAACATTCAGTACTTC. Translation gives CASGSGQGRQNIQYF.

About this clonotype: A read error is possible here, since a much larger clone lies one base away. The V and J genes are TRBV12-3 or TRBV12-4 and TRBJ2-1; D may be TRBD1 (5 bases). The J call is doubtful: the DNA matches TRBJ2-7 better. This CDR3 has 15 amino acids. Here the CDR3 DNA reads TGTGCCAGCAGTTTAGGGGGCCTCTCCTACAATGAGCAGTACTTC. It encodes CASSLGGLSYNEQYF.

This clonotype appeared many times. The rearrangement joins TRBV6-2 or TRBV6-3 to TRBJ2-7; no reliable D call. The CDR3 is made up of 13 amino acids. The V gene lost 3 bases and the J gene lost 2 bases, with 8 bases spanning the gap. CDR1 and CDR2 (germline): MNHEY, SVGEGT. The CDR3 nucleotides read TGTGCCAGCAGTTATACCAGAACCTACGAGCAGTACTTC. Translated: CASSYTRTYEQYF.

The table lists this clonotype with a few counts. CDR3 loop: CASSPRVVAGRVEQFF. CDR3 in DNA: TGTGCCAGCAGCCCTCGCGTGGTAGCGGGAAGGGTTGAGCAGTTCTTC. The genes are TRBV7-9 and TRBJ2-1; 8 nucleotides agree with TRBD2. The CDR3 extends over 16 amino acids. Germline trimming cut 5 bases from V and 9 bases from J; bases unmatched to any gene: 15. CDR1 is SEHNR and CDR2 is FQNEAQ in the germline V gene (reference sequence).

This clonotype was counted a single time. The chain recombines TRBV23-1 with TRBJ2-7, with D tentatively TRBD1 (6 bases). TRBV23-1 is recorded as an ORF, its role being uncertain. The CDR3 totals 10 residues. The germline V and J ends were trimmed by 8 bases and 7 bases, with 9 bases remaining between them. The chain's CDR3 is CASGQLEQYV. The CDR3 coding sequence is TGCGCCAGCGGACAGTTGGAGCAGTACGTC.

The table lists this clonotype with many counts. The rearrangement joins TRBV20-1 to TRBJ2-7; D is uncertain. CDR1 is DFQATT, CDR2 SNEGSKA, per germline (reference sequence). CDR3 length equals 13 residues. V was trimmed by 0 bases and J by 0 bases, leaving 6 bases between them. This CDR3 is CSARDVSSYEQYF. The DNA for the CDR3 is TGCAGTGCTAGAGATGTGAGCTCCTACGAGCAGTACTTC.